This entry lists 27 T cell receptor beta chains sequenced from one sample in a study of PD-L1 blockade in urothelial cancer. Data came from immunoSEQ multiplex PCR; TCRdb stores just in-frame clones and leaves some out. Here the sample spans tens of thousands of clones, 84% being singletons. The time point denotes: pretreatment peripheral blood. Source: PBMCs, taken around atezolizumab (anti-PD-L1) treatment. The receptors come from a man aged 55 to 70 with urothelial cancer.

J is TRBJ1-6 and V is TRBV27; the D gene is possibly TRBD1 (5 bases). Trimming pared 6 bases from V and 5 bases from J, leaving 11 bases between. The CDR3 is 14 residues long. In germline, CDR1 is MNHEY, CDR2 SMNVEV (reference sequence). The CDR3 coding sequence is TGTGCCAGCAGACGACAGACGGATAATTCACCCCTCCACTTT. It codes for CASRRQTDNSPLHF.

This rearrangement joins TRBV5-1 to TRBJ1-4; TRBD1 matches 8 bases. The CDR3 loop spans 16 amino acids. Germline CDR1 SGHRS, CDR2 YFSETQ. V gave up 6 bases and J gave up 0 bases; unmatched junction bases: 7. The CDR3 loop reads CASTPQQGATNEKLFF. CDR3 nucleotides: TGCGCCAGCACCCCCCAACAGGGGGCAACTAATGAAAAACTGTTTTTT.

The V gene is TRBV28, the J gene TRBJ2-1; 7 bases map to TRBD2. CDR3 length equals 16 residues. With 6 bases clipped from V and 0 bases from J, the junction kept 8 bases outside the gene matches. In germline, CDR1 is MDHEN, CDR2 SYDVKM. CDR3 DNA: TGTGCCAGCAGATTAGCGGGTTCAAGCTCCTACAATGAGCAGTTCTTC. The encoded protein is CASRLAGSSSYNEQFF.

In DNA, the CDR3 is TGTGCCAGCAGCTTGGCGGCAGGGGGTAATGAAAAACTGTTTTTT. This codes for CASSLAAGGNEKLFF. This chain uses TRBV5-4 with TRBJ1-4, with TRBD1 matching over 7 bases. The CDR3 consists of 15 residues. V lost 0 bases, J lost 4 bases, and 3 bases stayed unmatched. Germline CDR1 SGHNT, CDR2 YYREEE (reference sequence).

The chain uses TRBV29-1 and TRBJ1-2, with D perhaps TRBD1 (5 bases). The CDR3 is 14 residues long. Germline CDR1 reads SQVTM; CDR2 reads ANQGSEA. The V end lost 4 bases, the J end lost 3 bases, and 15 bases lay between the germline ends. In DNA, the CDR3 is TGCAGCGTTGGGCGCAGGGATGGAGACTATGGCTACACCTTC. This sequence encodes CSVGRRDGDYGYTF.

This chain joins TRBV10-3 and TRBJ1-2; 7 bases are shared with TRBD1. The V gene's germline CDR1 is ENHRY and CDR2 SYGVKD. The CDR3 runs 14 residues. The V and J ends lost 6 bases and 3 bases, in that order; junction bases with no gene match: 7. Here the CDR3 DNA reads TGTGCCATCAGGGGGGGAGGACAGGACTATGGCTACACCTTC. Translation: CAIRGGGQDYGYTF.

The V gene is TRBV29-1, the J gene TRBJ2-3; 7 bases fit TRBD2. This CDR3 has 12 amino acids. V lost 7 bases to trimming and J lost 5 bases; unmatched junction nucleotides: 6. From germline, CDR1 is SQVTM and CDR2 ANQGSEA. CDR3 nucleotides: TGCAGCGCACATACGGGGGGAGATACGCAGTATTTT. It is translated as CSAHTGGDTQYF.

The chain is built from TRBV28 and TRBJ1-1; 9 bases line up with TRBD1. Germline-derived CDR1 and CDR2 are MDHEN and SYDVKM. V shed 6 bases and J 1 base; nucleotides not matched to a gene: 9. The CDR3 length is 16 residues. The CDR3 here is CASSPIGQGTNTEAFF. As DNA, the CDR3 is TGTGCCAGCAGCCCAATCGGACAGGGGACGAACACTGAAGCTTTCTTT.

This clone was counted a single time. The rearrangement joins TRBV5-1 to TRBJ2-1, with 12 nucleotides matching TRBD2. CDR3 size: 16 residues. Per the germline V gene, CDR1 is SGHRS and CDR2 is YFSETQ. V lost 4 bases and J lost 7; bases outside the gene matches: 9. DNA of the CDR3: TGCGCCAGCAGCCCGGTGGCTAGCGGGAGGGGGAATGAGCAGTTCTTC. Protein product: CASSPVASGRGNEQFF.

This chain links TRBV5-1 with TRBJ2-5; D is perhaps TRBD2 (6 bases). The CDR3 consists of 13 residues. Trimming took off 2 bases at V and 5 bases at J, with 10 bases between the two ends. Per the germline V gene, CDR1 is SGHRS and CDR2 is YFSETQ. CDR3 nucleotides: TGCGCCAGCAGCTTCGGGGGAACGGAGACCCAGTACTTC. Amino acids: CASSFGGTETQYF.

The chain employs TRBV9 and TRBJ1-1, with a tentative D call TRBD1 (6 bases). Trimming cost V 0 bases and J 4 bases, with 13 bases left between them. Germline loops: CDR1 SGDLS, CDR2 YYNGEE. The CDR3 totals 15 residues. In nucleotides, the CDR3 is TGTGCCAGCAGCGTAGTTTCCTCAGGGGCCACTGAAGCTTTCTTT. This translates into CASSVVSSGATEAFF.

V gene TRBV7-2 combines with J gene TRBJ2-1, with 13 bases aligning to TRBD2. The CDR3 runs 15 residues. The germline V gene encodes CDR1 SGHTA and CDR2 FQGNSA. The ends lost 5 bases at V and 8 bases at J; junction bases unmatched: 6. DNA of the CDR3: TGTGCCAGCAGCCCTACTAGCGGGAGGGCCGATGAGCAGTTCTTC. Amino acid sequence: CASSPTSGRADEQFF.

This clone was detected only a few times. The chain is built from TRBV5-1 and TRBJ1-1, with 9 bases lining up with TRBD1. In germline, CDR1 is SGHRS, CDR2 YFSETQ. V dropped 4 bases and J dropped 4; count of bases not matched to a gene: 5. The CDR3 has 14 amino acids. CDR3 amino acids: CASSGGQGGTEAFF. The CDR3 region has the DNA TGCGCCAGCAGCGGGGGACAGGGCGGCACTGAAGCTTTCTTT.

The J gene is TRBJ2-3, the V gene TRBV9; 9 bases align to TRBD1. The CDR3 extends over 14 amino acids. V dropped 1 base and J dropped 7; count of bases not matched to a gene: 4. Germline V lookup: CDR1 SGDLS, CDR2 YYNGEE. CDR3 protein: CASSVPTGGNTQYF. In DNA, the CDR3 is TGTGCCAGCAGCGTACCCACAGGGGGCAATACGCAGTATTTT.

The chain couples TRBV28 to TRBJ2-2; 11 bases line up with TRBD2. CDR1 and CDR2 from the germline V gene are MDHEN and SYDVKM. V shed 9 bases and J 5 bases; nucleotides not matched to a gene: 20. This CDR3 has 19 amino acids. The CDR3 DNA follows: TGTGCCAGTGGTTACGGTGGGCTAGCGGGGGGCCCCCGAACCGGGGAGCTGTTTTTT. It specifies CASGYGGLAGGPRTGELFF.

The chain has TRBV7-6 and TRBJ1-4; a possible D gene is TRBD1 (6 bases). Germline-derived CDR1 and CDR2 are SGHVS and FNYEAQ. The CDR3 runs 14 residues. V lost 1 base to trimming and J lost 8 bases, with 11 bases between them. CDR3 nucleotides: TGTGCCAGCAGCTTAGTTGCAGGGGAAGAAAAACTGTTTTTT. This translates into CASSLVAGEEKLFF.

V and J are TRBV9 and TRBJ2-3, with a weak D call TRBD2 (5 bases). Trimming left V 0 bases short and J 3 bases short, with 17 bases between. The CDR3 contains 17 residues. Germline CDR1 SGDLS, CDR2 YYNGEE. The CDR3 sequence is CASSVDFGVGSTDTQYF. DNA for the CDR3: TGTGCCAGCAGCGTAGATTTCGGGGTCGGATCAACAGATACGCAGTATTTT.

V gene TRBV7-2 combines with J gene TRBJ1-1, with no clear D. Germline V gene sequence: CDR1 SGHTA, CDR2 FQGNSA. V was shortened by 1 base and J by 4 bases, with 13 bases between the two germline ends. The CDR3 sequence is 15 residues long. The chain's CDR3 is CASSLGRGLGTEAFF. CDR3 nucleotide sequence: TGTGCCAGCAGCTTAGGGCGGGGTCTAGGCACTGAAGCTTTCTTT.

This clone was counted a single time. V and J are TRBV6-1 and TRBJ2-5, with TRBD2 matching 14 bases. The germline CDR1 and CDR2 sequences are MNHNS and SASEGT. The CDR3 covers 16 residues. The trim removed 4 bases at V and 2 bases at J, leaving 3 bases unmatched. CDR3 sequence: CASSVGTSGSQETQYF. Here the CDR3 DNA reads TGTGCCAGCAGTGTGGGGACTAGCGGGAGTCAAGAGACCCAGTACTTC.

This chain joins TRBV5-4 and TRBJ2-7, with TRBD1 as a possible D gene (6 bases). This CDR3 contains 14 residues. Between the trimmed V and J ends, which lost 0 bases and 5 bases, there was a span of 12 bases. CDR1 is SGHNT and CDR2 is YYREEE in the germline V gene (reference sequence). The DNA of the CDR3 is TGTGCCAGCAGCTTGGCCAACAGGGACAACGAGCAGTACTTC. Translating gives CASSLANRDNEQYF.

The sample holds a few counts of this clone. This chain uses TRBV7-3 with TRBJ2-1; 9 nucleotides align to TRBD1. Germline lookup yields CDR1 SGHTA and CDR2 FQGTGA. There are 16 residues in the CDR3. J was trimmed by 10 bases and V by 3 bases; bases with no gene match: 13. CDR3 nucleotide sequence: TGTGCCAGCAGCTTTATAACAGGGGGCGGTATTGGCGAGCAGTTCTTC. It codes for CASSFITGGGIGEQFF.

The rearrangement uses TRBV10-3 and TRBJ2-1; 12 bases line up with TRBD2. The CDR3 loop spans 15 amino acids. V gave up 4 bases and J gave up 8 bases; unmatched junction bases: 6. Germline CDR1 and CDR2: ENHRY and SYGVKD. This chain's CDR3 is CAISVGLAGGDEQFF. For the CDR3, the DNA is TGTGCCATCAGTGTCGGGCTAGCGGGAGGGGATGAGCAGTTCTTC.

The chain links TRBV4-3 to TRBJ2-2; TRBD1 agrees at 7 bases. J lost 6 bases, V lost 0 bases, and 10 bases had no gene match. The CDR3 contains 17 residues. Germline V gene sequence: CDR1 LGHNA, CDR2 YSLEER. CDR3 region: CASSQEWSGGGSGELFF. The CDR3, as DNA: TGCGCCAGCAGCCAAGAATGGTCAGGGGGTGGGTCCGGGGAGCTGTTTTTT.

This sequence joins TRBV19 and TRBJ2-7; 12 bases fit TRBD2. The CDR3 runs to 15 residues. Trimming removed 5 bases from V and 4 bases from J; junction bases left unmatched: 6. Germline V gene sequence: CDR1 LNHDA, CDR2 SQIVND (reference sequence). The CDR3 spells CASSPGLAGIYEQYF. CDR3 bases: TGTGCCAGTAGTCCAGGACTAGCGGGGATTTACGAGCAGTACTTC.

V and J are TRBV2 and TRBJ2-7; D is possibly TRBD1 (5 bases). Germline V CDR1 and CDR2: SNHLY, FYNNEI. The CDR3 is 13 residues long. V was cut by 2 bases and J by 7 bases, with 12 bases left in between. For the CDR3, the DNA is TGTGCCAGCAGTGAATGGGGCTCCGGAGAGCAGTACTTC. Protein: CASSEWGSGEQYF.

This rearrangement joins TRBV18 to TRBJ2-2; 7 bases map to TRBD1. CDR3 size: 16 residues. The ends lost 2 bases at V and 4 bases at J; junction bases unmatched: 7. The V gene's germline CDR1 is KGHSH and CDR2 LQKENI. This chain's CDR3 is CASSPLQGIGTGELFF. CDR3 sequence (DNA): TGTGCCAGCTCACCATTACAGGGGATCGGCACCGGGGAGCTGTTTTTT.

CDR3: CASSAGQIGTQYF. The DNA for the CDR3 is TGTGCCAGCAGCGCAGGACAGATCGGTACGCAGTATTTT. The chain employs TRBV11-3 and TRBJ2-3, with a weak D call TRBD1 (6 bases). V lost 5 bases, J lost 8 bases, and 14 bases lay in between. Germline V gene sequence: CDR1 SGHNT, CDR2 YENEEA. This CDR3 region has 13 residues.